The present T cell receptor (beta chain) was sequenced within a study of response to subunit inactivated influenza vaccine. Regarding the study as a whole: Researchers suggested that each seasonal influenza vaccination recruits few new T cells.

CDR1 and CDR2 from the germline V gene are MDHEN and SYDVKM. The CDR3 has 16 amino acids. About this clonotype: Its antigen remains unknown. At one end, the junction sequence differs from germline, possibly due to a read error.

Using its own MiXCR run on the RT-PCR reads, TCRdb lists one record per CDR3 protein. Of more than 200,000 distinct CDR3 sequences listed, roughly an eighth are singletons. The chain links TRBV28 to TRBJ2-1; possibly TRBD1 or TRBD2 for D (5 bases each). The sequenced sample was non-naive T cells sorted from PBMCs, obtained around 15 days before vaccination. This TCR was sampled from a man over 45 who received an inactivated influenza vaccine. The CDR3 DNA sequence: TGTGTCAGCAGTTCCCCTCCGGGGCACACCTACAATGAGCAGTTCTTC. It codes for CVSSSPPGHTYNEQFF.